One sample yielded the 13 T cell receptor beta chains listed below, sequenced in a study of T cells expressing NK-cell markers. TCRdb reprocessed the 5' RACE reads and stores each CDR3 protein as one record, lacking DNA. The table lists about 460,000 distinct CDR3 sequences, with over 1.3% in the top ten. Specimen: blood T cells: a sorted CD56 or NKG2C T cell subset, CD4+ or CD8+ T cells, or bulk PBMC T cells (not recorded which). Receptor source: a woman between 45 and 65 years old in good health.

The chain couples TRBV20-1 to TRBJ1-5; TCRdb returns TRBD1, unconfirmable since there is no DNA. Germline V gene data show CDR1 as DFQATT and CDR2 as SNEGSKA (reference sequence). The length of the CDR3 is 14 residues. The CDR3 spells CSAKGGEGNQPQHF.

The chain has TRBV12-3 or TRBV12-4 and TRBJ2-7; the D gene TCRdb calls, TRBD1, cannot be checked with no DNA. The CDR3 length is 14 residues. CDR3 sequence: CASAQTANGYEQYF.

The chain joins TRBV15 to TRBJ2-1; without DNA, the TCRdb call of TRBD2 cannot be checked. Germline V gene data show CDR1 as LNHNV and CDR2 as YYDKDF (reference sequence). The CDR3 spans 15 residues. CDR3 region: CATSRDRLAGGEQFF.

The CDR3: CASSLLQSSYNEQFF. The rearrangement joins TRBV5-5 to TRBJ2-1. Germline assignment: CDR1 SGHKS and CDR2 YYEKEE (reference sequence). The CDR3 is 15 residues long.

The chain links TRBV25-1 to TRBJ2-5; TCRdb designates TRBD2, a call that cannot be tested without DNA. This CDR3 has 20 amino acids. CDR1 and CDR2 from the germline V gene are MGHDK and SYGVNS. The CDR3 here is CASSEFVMGLAGGRGETQYF.

The rearrangement links TRBV6-1 to TRBJ2-1; TCRdb's assignment of TRBD2 cannot be checked, as there is no DNA. CDR3 length: 14 residues. The V gene's germline CDR1 is MNHNS and CDR2 SASEGT. CDR3: CATSWGLAVNEQFF.

This chain connects TRBV5-8 to TRBJ1-2; TCRdb lists TRBD1, though no DNA is available to test this call. This CDR3 comprises 17 residues. Germline CDR1 SGHTS, CDR2 YDEGEE. The CDR3 here is CASNDREIRSTNYGYTF.

The V and J genes are TRBV29-1 and TRBJ2-3; TCRdb designates TRBD2, a call that cannot be tested without DNA. This CDR3 region has 13 residues. Per the germline V gene, CDR1 is SQVTM and CDR2 is ANQGSEA. The CDR3 region is CSVRADSTDTQYF.

The V call is TRBV7-2, the J call TRBJ2-3; TCRdb's assignment of TRBD1 cannot be checked, as there is no DNA. Looked up from germline, CDR1 is SGHTA and CDR2 is FQGNSA. The CDR3 is 12 amino acids. This CDR3 is CASSKDRLSQYF.

The rearrangement links TRBV12-5 to TRBJ1-1. Germline V lookup: CDR1 LGHNT, CDR2 FRNRAP. This CDR3 spans 11 amino acids. The CDR3 reads CASGPQAEAFF.

This sequence joins TRBV4-1 and TRBJ2-3; the D call of TRBD1 rests on TCRdb alone, since no DNA is present to check it. CDR1 and CDR2 (germline): MGHRA, YSYEKL. The CDR3 sequence is 16 residues long. The CDR3 spells CASSQVVIGGPDTQYF.

This CDR3 is CASSQAPINYEQYF. This chain joins TRBV4-1 and TRBJ2-7. The CDR3 consists of 14 residues. The germline CDR1 and CDR2 sequences are MGHRA and YSYEKL.

This chain connects TRBV2 to TRBJ2-1; TCRdb outputs TRBD1, but without DNA this stays unchecked. Germline-derived CDR1 and CDR2 are SNHLY and FYNNEI. This CDR3 contains 13 residues. CDR3 residues: CASSDRGVNEQFF.